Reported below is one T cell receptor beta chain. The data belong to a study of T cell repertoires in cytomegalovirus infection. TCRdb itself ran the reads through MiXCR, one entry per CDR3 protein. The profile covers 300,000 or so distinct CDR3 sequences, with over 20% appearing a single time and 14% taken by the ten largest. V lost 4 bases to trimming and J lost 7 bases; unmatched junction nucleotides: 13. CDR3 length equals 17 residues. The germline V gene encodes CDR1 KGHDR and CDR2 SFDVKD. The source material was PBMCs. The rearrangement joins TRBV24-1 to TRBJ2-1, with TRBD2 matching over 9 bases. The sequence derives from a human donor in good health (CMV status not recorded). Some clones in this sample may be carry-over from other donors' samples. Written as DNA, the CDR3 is TGTGCCACCAGTGACTCTCATGGCGGGAGGGCCGTGAATGAGCAGTTCTTC. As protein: CATSDSHGGRAVNEQFF.